These 2 T cell receptor beta chains were sequenced from one sample in a study of T-cell reconstitution after alpha-beta-depleted transplantation in children. As it was prepared, the TCRbeta library received unique molecular identifiers. MiXCR, run by TCRdb on the PCR reads, gives a single entry per CDR3 protein. The sample includes 350,000 to 400,000 distinct CDR3 sequences, roughly 20% seen only once; the top ten take approximately 3.8%. The source was PBMCs from the stem cell graft donor, collected from the stem cell graft. These receptors all stem from a human donor who donated a stem cell graft to a child with acute myeloid leukemia.

The CDR3 DNA is TGTGCCAGCATGGCAGAGGGGGCCGCCACCGGGGAGCTGTTTTTT. This codes for CASMAEGAATGELFF. The rearrangement uses TRBV6-1 and TRBJ2-2, with 7 bases that match TRBD1. Germline values: CDR1 MNHNS, CDR2 SASEGT. V was clipped by 7 bases and J by 4 bases; unmatched bases: 9. The CDR3 sequence is 15 residues long.

This clonotype was detected only a few times. This rearrangement joins TRBV30 to TRBJ2-7; D not certain. This CDR3 has 11 amino acids. Germline V gene lookup returns CDR1 GTSNPN and CDR2 SVGIG (reference sequence). V dropped 0 bases and J dropped 6 bases, with 6 bases sitting between them. The CDR3 DNA reads as TGTGCCTGGAGTGTCATCCGCGAGCAGTACTTC. It translates to CAWSVIREQYF.